Following are 14 T cell receptor beta chains from one sample sequenced in a study of blood T cell repertoires in COVID-19. Sequencing was performed with immunoSEQ multiplex PCR; in TCRdb, only in-frame clones are kept and a portion is missing. The sample carries over 65,000 clones, 85% recorded once. Specimen: peripheral blood. The receptors come from a man older than 75 with active or convalescent COVID-19.

CDR3 sequence reads: CASSPRDSSGNTIYF. CDR3 DNA sequence: TGTGCCAGCAGCCCACGGGACAGCTCTGGAAACACCATATATTTT. This chain joins TRBV9 and TRBJ1-3, with TRBD1 identical over 7 bases. The germline V gene has CDR1 SGDLS and CDR2 YYNGEE. This CDR3 has 15 amino acids. The J segment lost 0 bases and the V segment lost 4 bases, leaving 4 bases of the junction unmatched.

V usage is TRBV7-2 and J usage is TRBJ2-1; D might be TRBD2 (5 bases). CDR3 size: 15 residues. Germline V CDR1 and CDR2: SGHTA, FQGNSA. Trimming shortened V by 6 bases and J by 0 bases, and 12 bases separated the two germline ends. In DNA form, the CDR3 reads TGTGCCAGCAGTCGAACTAGGAGCTCCTACAATGAGCAGTTCTTC. It yields the protein CASSRTRSSYNEQFF.

This clone was detected only a few times. The V call is TRBV11-3, the J call TRBJ2-5; 9 nucleotides agree with TRBD1. Trimming took 5 bases from V and 5 from J; bases not matched to a gene: 9. Germline CDR1 is SGHNT and CDR2 is YENEEA. This CDR3 has 15 amino acids. The DNA of the CDR3 is TGTGCCAGCAGCCCCCGGACAGGGGAGATCGAGACCCAGTACTTC. Translated, it gives CASSPRTGEIETQYF.

CDR3 residues: CATSRSGLWETQYF. The CDR3, as DNA: TGTGCCACCAGCAGATCGGGACTCTGGGAGACCCAGTACTTC. The gene calls are TRBV15 and TRBJ2-5, with D maybe TRBD2 (6 bases). The CDR3 sequence is 14 residues long. CDR1 is LNHNV and CDR2 is YYDKDF in the germline V gene (reference sequence). Trimming removed 2 bases at V and 5 bases at J, with 12 bases between.

Within the sample, this clone is medium-sized. Written as DNA, the CDR3 is TGTGCCAGCAGCTTGACAGGCAGCTATGGCTACACCTTC. It translates to CASSLTGSYGYTF. The J gene is TRBJ1-2, the V gene TRBV7-3, with TRBD1 as a possible D gene (6 bases). Germline V gene data show CDR1 as SGHTA and CDR2 as FQGTGA. V was clipped by 3 bases and J by 4 bases, with 9 bases between them. The CDR3 consists of 13 residues.

This chain connects TRBV28 to TRBJ1-2; D gene unclear. V was pared by 7 bases and J by 6 bases, with 21 bases between. The germline V gene encodes CDR1 MDHEN and CDR2 SYDVKM. The CDR3 runs to 15 residues. In DNA form, the CDR3 reads TGTGCCAGCATTACCGGAGGCCAGACAAGGGATGGCTACACCTTC. Translating gives CASITGGQTRDGYTF.

The J gene is TRBJ1-6, the V gene TRBV2, with 7 nucleotides matching TRBD1. Germline CDR1 and CDR2: SNHLY and FYNNEI. With 4 bases clipped from V and 9 bases from J, the junction kept 9 bases outside the gene matches. This CDR3 region has 15 residues. CDR3 sequence reads: CASSVRGGEGSPLHF. CDR3 in DNA: TGTGCCAGCAGTGTACGAGGGGGCGAAGGTTCACCCCTCCACTTT. The whole variable domain, filled in from reference TRBV2 and TRBJ1-6, reads EPEVTQTPSHQVTQMGQEVILRCVPISNHLYFYWYRQILGQKVEFLVSFYNNEISEKSEIFDDQFSVERPDGSNFTLKIRSTKLEDSAMYFCASSVRGGEGSPLHFGNGTRLTVT.

This rearrangement joins TRBV2 to TRBJ2-3; D is ambiguous. Trimming removed 5 bases from V and 3 bases from J, with 6 bases in between. The CDR3 contains 12 residues. Germline CDR1 reads SNHLY; CDR2 reads FYNNEI. CDR3 coding DNA: TGTGCCAGCAGTCAGACAACAGATACGCAGTATTTT. The encoded protein is CASSQTTDTQYF.

The rearrangement joins TRBV18 to TRBJ2-5; a possible D gene is TRBD1 (5 bases). The V end was cut by 5 bases, the J end by 5 bases, with 12 bases between. The CDR3 sequence is 13 residues long. Per germline, CDR1 KGHSH and CDR2 LQKENI. CDR3 region: CASSMPGWETQYF. In DNA form, the CDR3 reads TGTGCCAGCTCAATGCCAGGGTGGGAGACCCAGTACTTC.

This rearrangement joins TRBV19 to TRBJ1-3; tentative D call: TRBD1 (6 bases). The V end was cut by 4 bases, the J end by 5 bases, with 18 bases between. CDR3 length equals 16 residues. Germline V gene data show CDR1 as LNHDA and CDR2 as SQIVND (reference sequence). DNA of the CDR3: TGTGCCAGTAGTACCTCCCTGCGACAGGCTCGAAACACCATATATTTT. Its translation is CASSTSLRQARNTIYF.

The genes are TRBV6-1 and TRBJ1-5; 7 bases match TRBD1. Per the germline V gene, CDR1 is MNHNS and CDR2 is SASEGT. The V gene end was trimmed by 2 bases and the J gene end by 6 bases; junction bases not matched to a gene: 7. The CDR3 has 15 residues. Here the CDR3 DNA reads TGTGCCAGCAGTGAAATAGGGGGCGCAACTCAGCCCCAGCATTTT. This gives the protein CASSEIGGATQPQHF.

V and J are TRBV20-1 and TRBJ1-1; D not certain. The germline CDR1 and CDR2 sequences are DFQATT and SNEGSKA (reference sequence). V gave up 3 bases and J gave up 4 bases, with 6 bases separating them. CDR3 length equals 11 residues. The CDR3 sequence: CSASDSTEAFF. DNA for the CDR3: TGCAGTGCTAGTGATAGCACTGAAGCTTTCTTT.

V gene TRBV24-1 combines with J gene TRBJ2-3; perhaps TRBD1 as D (6 bases). Deletions cut 4 bases from V and 4 bases from J, with 14 bases between. The CDR3 has 15 residues. Per germline, CDR1 KGHDR and CDR2 SFDVKD. In DNA form, the CDR3 reads TGTGCCACCAGTGACGGGACAACCATCTCAGATACGCAGTATTTT. Its protein product is CATSDGTTISDTQYF.

For the CDR3, the DNA is TGTGCCAGCAGCCACCGACCGGGATCGAACACCGGGGAGCTGTTTTTT. Amino acids: CASSHRPGSNTGELFF. This chain uses TRBV3-1 (or the pseudogene TRBV3-2) with TRBJ2-2; a weak D match, TRBD2 (5 bases). The CDR3 extends over 16 amino acids. Germline assignment: CDR1 LGHDT and CDR2 YNNKEL (reference sequence). Trimming shortened V by 3 bases and J by 0 bases, and 11 bases separated the two germline ends.